The 16 T cell receptor beta chains in this list originate from one sample, sequenced in a study of OX40 agonist ivuxolimab in advanced cancers. Generated by immunoSEQ multiplex PCR, the TCRdb table keeps only in-frame clones and is missing some. Among 34,000 or so clones listed, more than 80% were seen once. Sample: CD4+ or CD8+ T cells sorted from blood, taken in a trial of the OX40 agonist ivuxolimab. These receptors were collected from an adult with an advanced solid tumor such as melanoma, head and neck, liver or kidney cancer.

The chain uses TRBV2 and TRBJ1-6, with a tentative D call TRBD1 (5 bases). The CDR3 spans 16 residues. Per the germline V gene, CDR1 is SNHLY and CDR2 is FYNNEI. V lost 3 bases, J lost 10 bases, and 19 bases lay in between. CDR3 protein: CASSDEGGQGRSPLHF. CDR3 nucleotides: TGTGCCAGCAGTGATGAAGGTGGCCAGGGCCGATCACCCCTCCACTTT.

This rearrangement joins TRBV14 to TRBJ1-2; 8 bases align to TRBD1. Trimming removed 4 bases from V and 3 bases from J; junction bases left unmatched: 4. Germline CDR1 and CDR2: SGHDN and FVKESK. This CDR3 has 14 residues. The CDR3 reads CASSPTGAHYGYTF. The CDR3 bases are TGTGCCAGCAGCCCGACAGGGGCGCACTATGGCTACACCTTC.

In this sample, this clone turned up a few times. The rearrangement joins TRBV19 to TRBJ1-2; D not resolved. Trimming removed 3 bases from V and 4 bases from J, with 9 bases in between. Germline assignment: CDR1 LNHDA and CDR2 SQIVND (reference sequence). The CDR3 is 13 residues long. The CDR3, as DNA: TGTGCCAGTAGTATTCCCCTGGGCTATGGCTACACCTTC. This encodes CASSIPLGYGYTF. The full variable domain, its missing parts supplied by reference TRBV19 and TRBJ1-2, is DGGITQSPKYLFRKEGQNVTLSCEQNLNHDAMYWYRQDPGQGLRLIYYSQIVNDFQKGDIAEGYSVSREKKESFPLTVTSAQKNPTAFYLCASSIPLGYGYTFGSGTRLTVV.

The genes are TRBV4-2 and TRBJ2-1; no firm D call. V dropped 4 bases and J dropped 0 bases, with 13 bases sitting between them. The CDR3 totals 16 residues. The germline gives CDR1 LGHNA, CDR2 YNFKEQ. CDR3 nucleotides: TGTGCCAGCAGCCGCGAGGTGGGTTCCTCCTACAATGAGCAGTTCTTC. Protein product: CASSREVGSSYNEQFF.

The chain joins TRBV9 to TRBJ2-7, with D perhaps being TRBD1 or TRBD2 (6 bases each). The V gene lost 4 bases and the J gene lost 5 bases, with 19 bases spanning the gap. Germline assignment: CDR1 SGDLS and CDR2 YYNGEE. The CDR3 is 15 residues long. The CDR3 DNA is TGTGCCAGCAGCAGAGGGGGGACCCCGAAGAACGAGCAGTACTTC. Amino acid sequence: CASSRGGTPKNEQYF.

This clone was picked up a small number of times. The J gene is TRBJ1-2, the V gene TRBV27; D gene unclear. The germline V and J ends were trimmed by 6 bases and 8 bases, with 16 bases remaining between them. CDR1 MNHEY and CDR2 SMNVEV come from the germline V gene (reference sequence). CDR3 length: 13 amino acids. CDR3 loop: CASSLGRAQGYTF. The CDR3 DNA follows: TGTGCCAGCAGCTTGGGAAGGGCCCAAGGCTACACCTTC.

The V and J genes are TRBV9 and TRBJ2-5, with 14 bases aligning to TRBD2. The CDR3 contains 16 residues. V lost 3 bases, J lost 5 bases, and 6 bases stayed unmatched. CDR1 is SGDLS, CDR2 YYNGEE, per germline. CDR3 in amino acids: CASSGRLAGGSETQYF. In DNA form, the CDR3 reads TGTGCCAGCAGCGGCAGACTAGCGGGAGGGTCGGAGACCCAGTACTTC.

The chain couples TRBV19 to TRBJ1-3; D may be TRBD1 (5 bases). CDR3 length equals 15 residues. Germline CDR1 reads LNHDA; CDR2 reads SQIVND (reference sequence). The germline V and J ends were trimmed by 1 base and 0 bases, with 7 bases remaining between them. The CDR3 DNA sequence: TGTGCCAGTAGTATAGTAGGGGCCTCTGGAAACACCATATATTTT. Protein sequence: CASSIVGASGNTIYF.

V and J are TRBV6-6 and TRBJ2-7; perhaps D is TRBD1 or TRBD2 (5 bases each). This CDR3 contains 13 residues. Trimming pared 7 bases from V and 3 bases from J, leaving 13 bases between. Looked up from germline, CDR1 is MNHNY and CDR2 is SVGAGI (reference sequence). CDR3 in DNA: TGTGCCAGCAATAAGGGACCGAACTACGAGCAGTACTTC. Translating it yields CASNKGPNYEQYF.

Written as DNA, the CDR3 is TGTGCCTGGAGTGGTAAGCGGGGGCTCCAAGAGACCCAGTACTTC. Its protein product is CAWSGKRGLQETQYF. The rearrangement links TRBV30 to TRBJ2-5; the match to TRBD2 covers 8 bases. Germline CDR1 is GTSNPN and CDR2 is SVGIG (reference sequence). The CDR3 has 15 residues. V shed 1 base, J shed 1 base, and the junction held 5 bases outside the gene matches.

This chain uses TRBV11-2 with TRBJ2-1, with TRBD2 as a possible D gene (6 bases). The CDR3 is made up of 15 amino acids. The V and J ends lost 1 base and 7 bases respectively, with 14 bases between them. CDR1 is SGHAT and CDR2 is FQNNGV in the germline V gene. CDR3 loop: CASSLVSGFGNEQFF. CDR3 DNA sequence: TGTGCCAGCAGCTTAGTTAGCGGTTTTGGGAATGAGCAGTTCTTC.

This sequence joins TRBV7-9 and TRBJ2-3; D perhaps matches TRBD1 (5 bases). Trimming removed 3 bases at V and 3 bases at J, with 13 bases between. The CDR3 has 15 residues. CDR1 and CDR2 (germline): SEHNR, FQNEAQ (reference sequence). The CDR3 nucleotides read TGTGCCAGCAGCTTCATTCAGGGCGTAACAGATACGCAGTATTTT. Its protein product is CASSFIQGVTDTQYF.

This clone was detected only a few times. This chain connects TRBV18 to TRBJ1-5, with a possible D match to TRBD1 (5 bases). Looked up from germline, CDR1 is KGHSH and CDR2 is LQKENI. This CDR3 has 15 amino acids. Trimming pared 4 bases from V and 5 bases from J, leaving 15 bases between. The CDR3 reads CASSQSMGGDQPQHF. As DNA, the CDR3 is TGTGCCAGCTCACAGTCGATGGGGGGTGATCAGCCCCAGCATTTT.

The gene calls are TRBV29-1 and TRBJ2-1; no clear D. The CDR3 covers 13 residues. The V end lost 7 bases, the J end lost 10 bases, and 20 bases lay between the germline ends. The germline V gene encodes CDR1 SQVTM and CDR2 ANQGSEA. The CDR3 DNA follows: TGCAGCGACAACCCCCTGGGGATCCGGGAGCAGTTCTTC. Translation gives CSDNPLGIREQFF.

In nucleotides, the CDR3 is TGTGCCAGTAGTACCTCGATGGGAGGGCCCCAGCATTTT. It encodes CASSTSMGGPQHF. The chain couples TRBV19 to TRBJ1-5; D is unclear. The germline V gene has CDR1 LNHDA and CDR2 SQIVND (reference sequence). V was shortened by 4 bases and J by 9 bases, with 13 bases between the two germline ends. The CDR3 contains 13 residues.

This clone was seen a handful of times. V usage is TRBV27 and J usage is TRBJ1-2; the D gene is possibly TRBD1 (6 bases). Trimming cost V 5 bases and J 2 bases, with 12 bases left between them. The CDR3 runs to 14 residues. Germline assignment: CDR1 MNHEY and CDR2 SMNVEV (reference sequence). CDR3 loop: CASSLRDTNYGYTF. The DNA for the CDR3 is TGTGCCAGCAGTCTTAGGGACACCAACTATGGCTACACCTTC.